This T cell receptor (beta chain) was retrieved from a study of blood T cell repertoires in COVID-19 (dated by TCRdb to about 2020). Concerning the study at large: Samples covering the acute and convalescent phases of COVID-19 were provided by collaborators in the United States, Italy and Spain. The material from the prospective study consisted of cDNA or gDNA derived from T cells, B-cell-depleted T cells, or PBMCs. The dataset comprised deeply sampled blood TCRbeta repertoires from subjects exposed to, actively infected with, or recovered from COVID-19. The repertoires were released in a freely available public database meant as a resource for research on the immune response to SARS-CoV-2. Samples were obtained from the ongoing ImmuneRACE study (first 160 participants) and from 1,254 subjects provided by 6 global collaborators. A de-identified subject ID, COVID-19 status, age in years and sex were almost always included in the sample metadata. Where HLA class I and class II types were available, the types were taken from metadata supplied by the sample provider, not from assay-based typing.

Whole blood was collected in K2EDTA tubes by collaborating institutions according to the institutions' own protocols. For TCRbeta analysis, collaborators shipped samples in one of three forms: frozen whole blood, isolated PBMCs, or DNA extracted from either of those sample types. What the study reported, not specific to this receptor: The quantity of clinical and demographic metadata differed by source and by participant and was supplied without curation.

The germline V gene sets CDR1 to SGHVS and CDR2 to FNYEAQ. The CDR3 goes from the cysteine to the phenylalanine over 16 residues. Of all the DNA, just the CDR3 is kept, 48 bases in frame from base 1. After removal of 3 bases from V and 5 bases from J, the junction retains 8 bases not matched to a gene. The immunoSEQ Assay, a bias-controlled multiplex PCR, was used to amplify TCRbeta CDR3 regions from genomic DNA. The paper's data handling went like this. The number of nucleated cells in each sample was estimated from the amplification of reference gene primers within the assay. To quantify the absolute abundance of each unique TCRbeta CDR3 rearrangement, sequence reads were collapsed and filtered. Productive Simpson clonality was computed per sample as the square root of Simpson's diversity index over productive rearrangements. The clones in this table, taken by TCRdb from immuneACCESS, are in-frame only. Not every clone is retained; where verified, under half of the shortfall comes from an unresolved V gene, and the cause of the rest is unknown. V and J calls and clone size come straight from that table; D and trimming were deduced from the DNA. This sample gives around 63,000 clones in total; 70% to 85% of them show up just once. Of the sample, 5.5% is held by the ten largest clones.

A note on this clone: Its recognized antigen is unknown. No much larger clone exists at a distance of one base, and base qualities are not known. The identical CDR3 is also encoded by other nucleotide sequences in the sample.

The sequence derives from a woman aged 70-85 years with acute or convalescent COVID-19. Sequencing was performed on peripheral blood. This sequence uses TRBV7-6 and TRBJ2-5; 11 of the junction bases match TRBD2. This receptor carries the CDR3 CASSLSSGGARETQYF. Read as DNA, the sequence is TGTGCCAGCAGCTTGAGTAGCGGGGGGGCGCGGGAGACCCAGTACTTC.